Below, 17 T cell receptor beta chains from the same sample are listed, as sequenced in a study of CD4 and CD8 cells across lung adenocarcinoma regions (dated by TCRdb to the late 2010s). Library preparation was by PCR. TCRdb names HiSeq X Ten as the instrument used. Starting from the raw public reads, TCRdb applied fastp trimming at Q25, assembled clones with MiXCR and retained in-frame beta chains. Each CDR3 protein gets just one entry, which takes the most common genes and DNA from the rows behind it. The sample contains about 19,000 distinct CDR3 sequences, 46% of them found a single time. The leading ten clones occupy roughly a fifth of the sample. Sequenced input: CD4+ T cells from the margin of a lung tumor. The cell subset or site label here, explained by the study, means: tumor margin region. Every receptor here comes from a male donor with lung adenocarcinoma. The CD4 and CD8 labels of this study may be unreliable.

J is TRBJ2-3 and V is TRBV10-2, with D possibly matching TRBD1 (5 bases). The CDR3 is made up of 15 amino acids. V lost 8 bases and J lost 6, with 21 bases in between. In germline, CDR1 is WSHSY, CDR2 SAAADI. The chain's CDR3 is CASSPQAVRTDTQYF. DNA for the CDR3: TGCGCCAGCTCCCCACAGGCTGTGAGGACCGATACGCAGTATTTT.

The chain uses TRBV10-3 and TRBJ2-3, with 9 bases fitting TRBD2. Germline loops: CDR1 ENHRY, CDR2 SYGVKD. This CDR3 contains 14 residues. The trim removed 10 bases at V and 5 bases at J, leaving 10 bases unmatched. The chain's CDR3 is CATALAGVEDTQYF. The DNA for the CDR3 is TGTGCCACAGCCTTAGCGGGAGTAGAAGATACGCAGTATTTT.

About this clonotype itself: The junction departs from germline at one end; a sequencing error may be responsible. This chain connects TRBV4-1 to TRBJ2-3, with TRBD2 as a possible D gene (6 bases). This CDR3 is 15 amino acids long. Germline CDR1 MGHRA, CDR2 YSYEKL. The CDR3 spells CARGTAGRDRDTQYF. CDR3 DNA: TGCGCCAGGGGCACGGCGGGACGTGACCGAGATACCCAGTATTTC.

The gene calls are TRBV6-1 and TRBJ1-1, with 8 bases matching TRBD1. The length of the CDR3 is 13 residues. V trimming: 7 bases; J trimming: 5 bases; junction bases outside the gene matches: 6. In germline, CDR1 is MNHNS, CDR2 SASEGT. This CDR3 is CASNNRGSTEAFF. The CDR3 nucleotides read TGTGCCAGCAACAACAGGGGGTCTACTGAAGCTTTCTTT.

Many counts were recorded for this clonotype. The rearrangement uses TRBV7-2 and TRBJ1-2; 9 bases match TRBD1. The J segment lost 8 bases and the V segment lost 5 bases, leaving 9 bases of the junction unmatched. The CDR3 sequence is 14 residues long. The germline gives CDR1 SGHTA, CDR2 FQGNSA. This CDR3 reads CASSTTGGRGGYTF. CDR3 bases: TGTGCCAGCAGCACGACAGGGGGAAGGGGAGGCTACACCTTC.

This clonotype was recorded a few times. This CDR3 reads CASSQDTLMKKLFF. CDR3 in DNA: TGCGCCAGCAGCCAAGACACCCTAATGAAAAAACTGTTTTTT. The chain has TRBV4-1 and TRBJ1-4; D not certain. This CDR3 spans 14 amino acids. CDR1 and CDR2 (germline): MGHRA, YSYEKL. V shed 0 bases and J shed 9 bases, with 11 bases lying between them.

This clonotype has a count of ten or more. The chain combines TRBV6-5 with TRBJ1-6; possible D gene TRBD1, 6 bases. The CDR3 is made up of 17 amino acids. CDR1 and CDR2 from the germline V gene are MNHEY and SVGAGI. V was clipped by 6 bases and J by 9 bases, with 24 bases between them. The CDR3 DNA reads as TGTGCCAGCAGCTTAGACCGGATGAGGGGGAGGCGTTCACCCCTCCACTTT. This encodes CASSLDRMRGRRSPLHF.

This clonotype was counted many times. The CDR3 reads CASSELPGGGYTF. In DNA, the CDR3 is TGTGCCAGCAGTGAACTACCAGGAGGGGGCTACACCTTC. This chain connects TRBV6-1 to TRBJ1-2; D is undetermined. The CDR3 covers 13 residues. The germline CDR1 and CDR2 sequences are MNHNS and SASEGT. Trimming pared 2 bases from V and 8 bases from J, leaving 12 bases between.

The gene calls are TRBV6-1 and TRBJ2-7; TRBD1 matches at 7 bases. The V segment lost 6 bases and the J segment 5 bases; nucleotides outside the gene matches: 4. The CDR3 spans 12 residues. Germline values: CDR1 MNHNS, CDR2 SASEGT. The CDR3 bases are TGTGCCAGCAGGACAGGGATTAACGAGCAGTACTTC. Its protein is CASRTGINEQYF.

This clonotype appeared a few times. The chain is built from TRBV5-1 and TRBJ2-5; TRBD1 aligns across 7 bases. V was clipped by 4 bases and J by 5 bases; unmatched bases: 5. The CDR3 is 13 residues long. Germline V gives CDR1 SGHRS, CDR2 YFSETQ. The CDR3 here is CASSPRGRETQYF. CDR3 nucleotide sequence: TGCGCCAGCAGCCCTAGGGGGCGGGAGACCCAGTACTTC.

This clonotype was seen repeatedly, ten times or more. The gene calls are TRBV6-5 and TRBJ2-7, with 8 bases aligning to TRBD1. The CDR3 consists of 14 residues. The germline V gene encodes CDR1 MNHEY and CDR2 SVGAGI. V lost 7 bases and J lost 0; bases outside the gene matches: 5. The CDR3 region is CASTGQGLSYEQYF. The CDR3 DNA follows: TGTGCCAGCACCGGACAGGGCCTCTCCTACGAGCAGTACTTC.

A single count supports this clonotype. A junction end diverges from the germline sequence, so it may reflect a read error. J is TRBJ2-3 and V is TRBV10-2, with 7 bases lining up with TRBD2. The germline V gene has CDR1 WSHSY and CDR2 SAAADI. The CDR3 covers 14 residues. CDR3 in DNA: TGCGCCAGCAGGGGGGTGGGAGGGGCAAATACTCAGTACTTT. Residues: CASRGVGGANTQYF.

This clonotype has at least ten counts. V usage is TRBV27 and J usage is TRBJ1-1, with a tentative D call TRBD1 (5 bases). In germline, CDR1 is MNHEY, CDR2 SMNVEV (reference sequence). This CDR3 has 14 residues. V was trimmed by 4 bases and J by 3 bases, leaving 12 bases between them. The CDR3: CASSSSGGYTEAFF. The CDR3 DNA follows: TGTGCCAGCAGTTCGTCCGGGGGGTACACTGAAGCTTTCTTT.

This clonotype was seen a single time. At one end, the junction sequence differs from germline, possibly due to a read error. The rearrangement joins TRBV25-1 to TRBJ2-4; a possible D gene is TRBD2 (6 bases). There are 12 residues in the CDR3. CDR1 and CDR2 from the germline V gene are MGHDK and SYGVNS. The CDR3 is CAGRRAKNTQYF. CDR3 nucleotides: TGTGCGGGGAGGCGAGCCAAAAACACTCAGTATTTC.

In regard to this clonotype: At one boundary the junction diverges from the germline segment, which might be a read error. V is TRBV10-2 and J is TRBJ2-3; 8 nucleotides match TRBD1. Germline V gives CDR1 WSHSY, CDR2 SAAADI. The CDR3 runs to 14 residues. The CDR3 spells CGSRGLGGADTQYF. DNA of the CDR3: TGCGGCAGCAGGGGGCTGGGAGGCGCAGACACTCAGTATTTC.

This sequence joins TRBV12-3 or TRBV12-4 and TRBJ1-3; D is unresolved. The length of the CDR3 is 13 residues. The ends were cut back, 1 base at V and 4 bases at J, with 5 bases in the middle. This CDR3 reads CASSLGLGNTIYF. DNA for the CDR3: TGTGCCAGCAGTTTAGGGTTAGGAAACACCATATATTTT.

V gene TRBV6-1 combines with J gene TRBJ2-5; the D is unclear. The germline V and J ends were trimmed by 4 bases and 11 bases, with 17 bases remaining between them. The CDR3 is 13 residues long. CDR1 MNHNS and CDR2 SASEGT come from the germline V gene. In DNA, the CDR3 is TGTGCCAGCAGTGGCACTTACACCCAGGCGCAGTACTTC. Amino acid sequence: CASSGTYTQAQYF.